This T cell receptor beta chain was identified during a study of T cell changes during pregnancy in multiple sclerosis. The data were produced by immunoSEQ multiplex PCR, yet TCRdb's version contains in-frame clones alone and is incomplete. The sample shows roughly 100,000 clones, almost 95% of them seen only once. The V end was cut by 2 bases, the J end by 2 bases, with 13 bases between. Germline values: CDR1 SGHTA, CDR2 FQGNSA. The CDR3 is made up of 16 amino acids. Only one count was recorded for this clone. Sequencing was performed on peripheral blood, taken after pregnancy. V and J are TRBV7-2 and TRBJ1-5; the D gene is possibly TRBD1 (6 bases). The receptor comes from a female donor with multiple sclerosis, enrolled in a pregnancy study. CDR3 sequence: CASSLNGAGGNQPQHF. DNA of the CDR3: TGTGCCAGCAGCTTAAACGGAGCAGGGGGCAATCAGCCCCAGCATTTT.